Following are 9 T cell receptor beta chains from one sample sequenced in a study of blood T cell repertoires in COVID-19. Here immunoSEQ multiplex PCR was the method, and the copy in TCRdb shows in-frame clones only, minus some. The sample records over 100,000 clones, roughly 80% being singletons. The specimen was peripheral blood. The origin of the receptors is a woman aged 55-70 years with acute or convalescent COVID-19.

V usage is TRBV18 and J usage is TRBJ2-5, with D unclear. Germline loops: CDR1 KGHSH, CDR2 LQKENI. This CDR3 is 15 amino acids long. Trimming took 2 bases from V and 2 from J, leaving 12 bases between them. In DNA, the CDR3 is TGTGCCAGCTCACCAAGATCCTCCCAGCAAGAGACCCAGTACTTC. Protein sequence: CASSPRSSQQETQYF.

This clone has just one count. J is TRBJ2-5 and V is TRBV18; 7 bases match TRBD2. The CDR3 consists of 15 residues. Germline loops: CDR1 KGHSH, CDR2 LQKENI. Trimming cost V 2 bases and J 2 bases; bases outside gene matches: 5. CDR3 sequence: CASSPEGGRQETQYF. CDR3 bases: TGTGCCAGCTCACCAGAGGGCGGGAGACAAGAGACCCAGTACTTC.

The chain is built from TRBV7-8 and TRBJ2-7; 9 nucleotides line up with TRBD1. Germline-derived CDR1 and CDR2 are SGHVS and FQNEAQ. The CDR3 length is 15 residues. V lost 0 bases and J lost 2; bases outside the gene matches: 2. CDR3 nucleotide sequence: TGTGCCAGCAGCTTAGCGGGGACAGGGCCCTACGAGCAGTACTTC. Protein: CASSLAGTGPYEQYF. The variable domain in full, with the rest retrieved from reference TRBV7-8 and TRBJ2-7, is GAGVSQSPRYKVAKRGQDVALRCDPISGHVSLFWYQQALGQGPEFLTYFQNEAQLDKSGLPSDRFFAERPEGSVSTLKIQRTQQEDSAVYLCASSLAGTGPYEQYFGPGTRLTVT.

This clone is a singleton in its sample. The chain carries TRBV10-1 and TRBJ2-3; D unclear. CDR3 length: 13 amino acids. Germline values: CDR1 WNHNN, CDR2 SYGVQD (reference sequence). V lost 5 bases and J lost 1, with 7 bases in between. The CDR3 here is CASSSGGTDTQYF. The CDR3 bases are TGCGCCAGCAGTTCCGGAGGCACAGATACGCAGTATTTT.

This sequence joins TRBV10-3 and TRBJ1-3; D unresolved. CDR1 is ENHRY, CDR2 SYGVKD, per germline. The CDR3 has 13 residues. V was pared by 6 bases and J by 4 bases, with 10 bases between. In nucleotides, the CDR3 is TGTGCCATCAGGGCTGGTTCGGGAAACACCATATATTTT. Translated, it gives CAIRAGSGNTIYF.

The genes are TRBV19 and TRBJ2-2; tentatively, D is TRBD1 (6 bases). Germline CDR1 and CDR2: LNHDA and SQIVND (reference sequence). V was trimmed by 7 bases and J by 5 bases, leaving 8 bases between them. This CDR3 region has 12 residues. CDR3 bases: TGTGCCAGTAAGAGGGGGACCGGGGAGCTGTTTTTT. As protein: CASKRGTGELFF.

The chain uses TRBV10-3 and TRBJ2-1; no reliable D call. The CDR3 extends over 13 amino acids. Between the trimmed V and J ends, which lost 10 bases and 9 bases, there was a span of 19 bases. The germline V gene has CDR1 ENHRY and CDR2 SYGVKD. The CDR3 here is CATSKEQMIEQFF. Written as DNA, the CDR3 is TGTGCCACTTCAAAGGAGCAAATGATTGAGCAGTTCTTC.

The chain joins TRBV5-1 to TRBJ1-2; 8 bases are a match to TRBD1. The germline gives CDR1 SGHRS, CDR2 YFSETQ. The CDR3 extends over 14 amino acids. The V segment lost 4 bases and the J segment 6 bases; nucleotides outside the gene matches: 8. CDR3 DNA sequence: TGCGCCAGCAGCCCGGGACAGGAATTCAATGGCTACACCTTC. It codes for CASSPGQEFNGYTF.

This rearrangement joins TRBV7-6 to TRBJ1-1; 9 bases align to TRBD1. The CDR3 spans 12 residues. Looked up from germline, CDR1 is SGHVS and CDR2 is FNYEAQ. Losses at the gene ends were 5 bases for V and 11 bases for J; bases not matched to a gene: 6. The CDR3 reads CASSPWTGDAFF. In DNA form, the CDR3 reads TGTGCCAGCAGCCCCTGGACAGGGGATGCTTTCTTT.